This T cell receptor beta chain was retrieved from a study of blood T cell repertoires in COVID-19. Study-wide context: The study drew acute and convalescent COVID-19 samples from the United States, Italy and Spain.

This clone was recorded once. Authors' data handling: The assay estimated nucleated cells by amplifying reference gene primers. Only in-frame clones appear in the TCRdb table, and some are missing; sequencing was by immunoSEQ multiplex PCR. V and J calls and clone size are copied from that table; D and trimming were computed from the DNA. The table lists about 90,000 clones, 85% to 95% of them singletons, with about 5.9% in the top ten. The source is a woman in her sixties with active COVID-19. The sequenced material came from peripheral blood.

The CDR3 protein is CSASPDRAQETQYF. The DNA of the CDR3 is TGCAGTGCTAGTCCCGACAGGGCCCAAGAGACCCAGTACTTC. The V gene is TRBV20-1, the J gene TRBJ2-5, with 7 positions matching TRBD1. V was pared by 3 bases and J by 1 base, with 5 bases of the junction left unmatched. CDR3 length: 14 residues. CDR1 is DFQATT and CDR2 is SNEGSKA in the germline V gene (reference sequence).